What follows describes a single T cell receptor (beta chain). What it binds is unknown. This CDR3 contains 16 residues. V was clipped by 4 bases and J by 4 bases; unmatched bases: 9. Germline V gene sequence: CDR1 SGHTA, CDR2 FQGNSA. cDNA libraries of TCR beta carried unique molecular identifiers. A population of 1 to 10 million T cells gave rise to about half a million cDNA molecules. TCRdb processed the PCR reads anew with MiXCR; each CDR3 protein has one entry. This sample has about 770,000 distinct CDR3 sequences, with around 46% found just once. The sample comes from a study of post-analysis software for immune sequencing data. For the study at large: Disease courses included relapsing-remitting, secondary progressive and progressive-relapsing multiple sclerosis. Study-wide results and limits: The authors found that F measure strongly co-clustered same-batch samples. For normalized Chao1 diversity, multiple sclerosis patients scored significantly lower than controls did. Patients used about five TRBV segments, including TRBV5-6, TRBV5-1 and TRBV20-1, more often than controls.

Material for sequencing was blood. This TCR was recovered from a girl aged 10 to 17 with multiple sclerosis. This chain links TRBV7-2 with TRBJ2-7; 11 bases fit TRBD2. CDR3 protein: CASSSMTSGKLYEQYF. CDR3 bases: TGTGCCAGCAGCTCGATGACTAGCGGGAAGTTATACGAGCAGTACTTC.